This entry is about one TCR beta chain. Its antigen target is currently unknown. No base qualities exist here, and no much larger clone lies one base off it. The data were taken from a study of CD8+CD57+ T cells in acquired aplastic anemia (dated by TCRdb to between 2018 and 2020). Looking at the study overall: A mean of approximately 3 ug of DNA, ranging from roughly 0.19 to 30 ug, was extracted from sorted CD4+ and CD8+ cells. A CD8+CD57+ expansion meant a frequency higher than the mean frequency seen in healthy subjects. The full study reports these points: Between patients and healthy controls, no significant difference in CD8+ Simpson's diversity was found (P=0.060). Some 27 CD8+ CDR3 sequences were found in both patients and controls but appeared to be highly expressed in patients and within the immunodominant clones of the patients.

Genomic DNA served as template for TCR beta VDJ combination and CDR3 sequence profiling. An Illumina HiSeq 2000 was the platform used for TCR repertoire sequencing. On the study's bioinformatics: Repertoire assessment relied on Simpson's diversity index, CDR3 size and DJ length profiles, and TRBV/TRBJ rearrangement plots. Whichever DNA sequence was most abundant in the deep sequencing data was defined as the immunodominant clone. CDR3 amino acid sequences were screened for sharing across subjects and were compared with published repertoires and the VDJdb database. The public reads were reanalyzed by TCRdb: fastp trimming at Q25, MiXCR alignment, in-frame beta chains only. Entries that share a CDR3 protein sequence are merged under the most common genes and DNA. TCRdb, rather than the study authors, made the V and J calls. The sample profile shows 100,000 to 150,000 distinct CDR3 sequences; over 30% of them were found once. Over 2% of the sample lies in the top ten.

The CDR3 runs 13 residues from the cysteine to the phenylalanine. Only CDR3 DNA remains: 39 bases, in frame from the first base. The trim is 2 bases for V and 5 bases for J, with a gap of 10 bases between the germline ends. CDR1 and CDR2 are read off the germline V gene as MNHEY and SVGAGI. Flow cytometry had shown CD8+CD57+ cell expansion in the patients selected for sequencing. Severe acquired aplastic anemia was diagnosed in all patients according to International Study of Aplastic Anemia and Agranulocytosis and Camitta criteria. No therapy had been received by the patients at the time of blood sampling. TCR repertoires of sorted CD4+ and CD8+ blood T cells from severe aplastic anemia patients and healthy subjects were deep-sequenced in the study. In the USA, patient enrollment took place under clinicaltrials.gov protocols 00001620, 01623167, 00001397, 00071045, 00081523 and 00961064. Ficoll-Paque density gradient centrifugation was used to isolate peripheral blood mononuclear cells. Before DNA extraction, CD4+ and CD8+ T cells were sorted with FACS or magnetic beads.

This clonotype originated in a human donor with aplastic anemia. The rearranged chain carries TRBV6-5 and TRBJ2-7; the D gene cannot be named for sure. The sequencing input was sorted CD4+, CD8+, or CD8+CD57+ T cells (not recorded which) from PBMCs. DNA sequence: TGTGCCAGCAGTTACGCGCAGATCCACGAGCAGTACTTC. Translated, this gives CASSYAQIHEQYF.